This TCR beta chain was observed in a study of cytomegalovirus exposure and HLA in healthy donors. General study points: It was taken for granted in presence/absence analyses that sequencing depth across donors was roughly uniform. Reports credit the classifier with highly specific, highly sensitive diagnosis of cytomegalovirus status. The availability of immune exposure information extended only to CMV serostatus.

PCR amplification relied on 60 Vbeta primers (plus 13 Jbeta primers). TCRdb's copy holds only in-frame clones and misses some; the assay was immunoSEQ multiplex PCR. The data contain roughly 170,000 clones, around 77% of them singletons. Unmatched junction bases numbered 5, after V lost 6 bases and J lost 0 bases. The germline CDR1 and CDR2 sequences are MNHEY and SMNVEV (reference sequence). The CDR3 sequence is 14 residues long. For this clone: Its antigen remains unknown.

Input material: PBMCs. The TCR originated in a woman aged 30 to 39 in good health and CMV-seronegative. The V call is TRBV27, the J call TRBJ2-7; 7 bases agree with TRBD1. The CDR3 nucleotides read TGTGCCAGCAGCCCAGGACAGGTCTCCTACGAGCAGTACTTC. As protein: CASSPGQVSYEQYF.